Included here is one T cell receptor (beta chain) sequence, with context. The junction departs from the called germline gene at one end, perhaps through a read error. A TCRbeta library incorporating unique molecular identifiers was prepared. A single record per CDR3 protein comes from TCRdb applying MiXCR to the PCR reads. This table holds 400,000 to 500,000 distinct CDR3 sequences, 11% found once. The sample comes from a study of T-cell reconstitution after alpha-beta-depleted transplantation in children. The sequencing used PBMCs from the stem cell graft donor, collected from the stem cell graft. The source of this sequence is a human donor who donated a stem cell graft to a child with acute myeloid leukemia.

CDR3 loop: CASSPHQYGSYNAQFF. The CDR3 coding sequence is TGTGCCAGCAGTCCCCACCAGTACGGAAGCTACAATGCGCAGTTCTTC. V gene TRBV27 combines with J gene TRBJ2-1; no firm D call. CDR1 and CDR2 from the germline V gene are MNHEY and SMNVEV (reference sequence). The CDR3 length is 16 residues.